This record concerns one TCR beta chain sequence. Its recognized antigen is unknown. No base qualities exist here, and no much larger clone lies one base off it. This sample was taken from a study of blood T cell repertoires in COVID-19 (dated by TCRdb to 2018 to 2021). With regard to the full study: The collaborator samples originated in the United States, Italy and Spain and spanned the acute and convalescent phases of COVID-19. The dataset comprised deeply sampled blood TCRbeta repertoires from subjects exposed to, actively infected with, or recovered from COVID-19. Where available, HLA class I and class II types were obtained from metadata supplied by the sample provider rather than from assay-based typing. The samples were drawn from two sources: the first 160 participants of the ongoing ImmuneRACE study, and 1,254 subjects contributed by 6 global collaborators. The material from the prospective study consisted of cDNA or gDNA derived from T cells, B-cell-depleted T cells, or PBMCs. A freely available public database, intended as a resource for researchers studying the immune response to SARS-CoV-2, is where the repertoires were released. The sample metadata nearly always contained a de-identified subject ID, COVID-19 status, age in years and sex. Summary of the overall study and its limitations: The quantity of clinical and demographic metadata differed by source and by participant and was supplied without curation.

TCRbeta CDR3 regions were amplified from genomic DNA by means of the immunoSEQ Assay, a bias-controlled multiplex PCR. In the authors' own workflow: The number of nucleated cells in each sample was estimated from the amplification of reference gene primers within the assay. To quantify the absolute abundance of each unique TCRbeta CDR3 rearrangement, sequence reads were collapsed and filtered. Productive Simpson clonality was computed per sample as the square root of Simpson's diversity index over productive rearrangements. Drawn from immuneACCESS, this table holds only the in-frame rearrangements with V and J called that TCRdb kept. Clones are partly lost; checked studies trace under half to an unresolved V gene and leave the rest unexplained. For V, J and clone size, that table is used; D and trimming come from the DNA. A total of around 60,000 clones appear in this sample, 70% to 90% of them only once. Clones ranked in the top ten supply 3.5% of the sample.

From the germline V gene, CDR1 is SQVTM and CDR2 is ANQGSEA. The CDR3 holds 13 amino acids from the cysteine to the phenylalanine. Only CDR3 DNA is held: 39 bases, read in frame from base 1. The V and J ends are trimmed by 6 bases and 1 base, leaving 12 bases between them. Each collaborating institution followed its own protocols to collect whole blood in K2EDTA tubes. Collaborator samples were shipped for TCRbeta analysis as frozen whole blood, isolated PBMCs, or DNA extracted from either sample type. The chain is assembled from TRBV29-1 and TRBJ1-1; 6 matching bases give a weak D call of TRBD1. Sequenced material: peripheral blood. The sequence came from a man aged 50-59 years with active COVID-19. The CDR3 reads CSVYRAENTEAFF. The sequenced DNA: TGCAGCGTATACAGGGCGGAGAACACTGAAGCTTTCTTT. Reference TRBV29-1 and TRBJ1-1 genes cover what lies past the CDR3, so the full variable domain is SAVISQKPSRDICQRGTSLTIQCQVDSQVTMMFWYRQQPGQSLTLIATANQGSEATYESGFVIDKFPISRPNLTFSTLTVSNMSPEDSSIYLCSVYRAENTEAFFGQGTRLTVV.